This T cell receptor beta chain came from a study of immune cell composition in non-small cell lung cancer. Study findings and constraints: Tumour TCR-beta clonality was not significantly tied to smoking pack-years.

The assay was immunoSEQ multiplex PCR, and TCRdb's table has in-frame clones only and misses some. The table lists 14,000 or so clones, over 70% of them singletons. On this clone itself: The antigen remains unidentified.

This CDR3 is 12 amino acids long. CDR1 SGHTA and CDR2 FQGNSA come from the germline V gene. V was clipped by 4 bases and J by 7 bases, with 9 bases between them. DNA was extracted from unsorted cell suspensions stored frozen. V is TRBV7-2 and J is TRBJ2-3, with TRBD2 as a possible D gene (5 bases). The source material was lung tumor tissue. This receptor was obtained from a human donor with non-small cell lung cancer. CDR3 in DNA: TGTGCCAGCAGCTCACTAGTCCATACGCAGTATTTT. Protein: CASSSLVHTQYF. Full variable domain (rest looked up from reference TRBV7-2 and TRBJ2-3): GAGVSQSPSNKVTEKGKDVELRCDPISGHTALYWYRQSLGQGLEFLIYFQGNSAPDKSGLPSDRFSAERTGGSVSTLTIQRTQQEDSAVYLCASSSLVHTQYFGPGTRLTVL.